Following are 13 T cell receptor beta chains from one sample sequenced in a study of cytomegalovirus exposure and HLA in healthy donors. 13 Jbeta primers and 60 Vbeta primers were used for the PCR. The data were produced by immunoSEQ multiplex PCR, yet TCRdb's version contains in-frame clones alone and is incomplete. The sample has more than 40,000 clones, and its top ten clones hold about 2.5%. The sequenced sample consisted of PBMCs. These receptors came from a female donor in good health and CMV-seronegative.

As regards this clone: The junction departs from germline at one end; a sequencing error may be responsible. The chain couples TRBV5-6 to TRBJ2-5; unclear D gene. Germline CDR1 reads SGHDT; CDR2 reads YYEEEE. The CDR3 runs to 11 residues. The DNA for the CDR3 is TGTGCCAGCAGCTTGAGCGAGAACCAGTACTTC. Its protein product is CASSLSENQYF.

V usage is TRBV7-9 and J usage is TRBJ1-2; 8 bases match TRBD1. CDR3 length: 15 residues. Trimming took 5 bases from V and 4 from J; bases not matched to a gene: 9. From germline, CDR1 is SEHNR and CDR2 FQNEAQ (reference sequence). As DNA, the CDR3 is TGTGCCAGCAGCCAGACAGGGGATTATTCCTATGGCTACACCTTC. Its translation is CASSQTGDYSYGYTF.

CDR3 nucleotide sequence: TGTGCCAGCAGTTCTGACAGTAATGAAAAACTGTTTTTT. Translating it yields CASSSDSNEKLFF. V gene TRBV6-5 combines with J gene TRBJ1-4, with D perhaps TRBD1 (5 bases). The CDR3 extends over 13 amino acids. Germline lookup yields CDR1 MNHEY and CDR2 SVGAGI. V was clipped by 4 bases and J by 4 bases, with 7 bases between them.

The J gene is TRBJ1-1, the V gene TRBV11-3; TRBD1 aligns across 8 bases. Germline lookup yields CDR1 SGHNT and CDR2 YENEEA. J lost 4 bases, V lost 5 bases, and 9 bases had no gene match. The CDR3 extends over 15 amino acids. CDR3 sequence (DNA): TGTGCCAGCAGCGTAGGACAGGGAAGATTCACTGAAGCTTTCTTT. Residues: CASSVGQGRFTEAFF.

J is TRBJ1-2 and V is TRBV29-1; D not certain. V lost 5 bases to trimming and J lost 5 bases, with 18 bases between them. The germline gives CDR1 SQVTM, CDR2 ANQGSEA. This CDR3 comprises 14 residues. This CDR3 is CSVTRGSQIYGYTF. DNA of the CDR3: TGCAGCGTTACCCGCGGGAGTCAGATTTATGGCTACACCTTC.

J is TRBJ2-1 and V is TRBV7-9; TRBD2 matches 16 bases. Germline values: CDR1 SEHNR, CDR2 FQNEAQ (reference sequence). This CDR3 is built from 18 residues. The trim removed 4 bases at V and 6 bases at J, leaving 9 bases unmatched. The CDR3 spells CASSSGLAGGPKGNEQFF. The CDR3 nucleotides read TGTGCCAGCAGCTCGGGACTAGCGGGAGGGCCGAAGGGCAATGAGCAGTTCTTC. Supplemented by reference TRBV7-9 and TRBJ2-1, the full variable domain reads DTGVSQNPRHKITKRGQNVTFRCDPISEHNRLYWYRQTLGQGPEFLTYFQNEAQLEKSRLLSDRFSAERPKGSFSTLEIQRTEQGDSAMYLCASSSGLAGGPKGNEQFFGPGTRLTVL.

The V call is TRBV4-2, the J call TRBJ2-7; D unclear. In germline, CDR1 is LGHNA, CDR2 YNFKEQ. CDR3 length: 14 amino acids. Trimming pared 5 bases from V and 2 bases from J, leaving 13 bases between. CDR3 sequence reads: CASSLSTNAYEQYF. The CDR3 DNA is TGTGCCAGCAGCTTGTCGACAAACGCCTACGAGCAGTACTTC.

The V and J genes are TRBV7-8 and TRBJ2-7, with TRBD1 matching over 11 bases. Germline V CDR1 and CDR2: SGHVS, FQNEAQ. With 5 bases clipped from V and 4 bases from J, the junction kept 4 bases outside the gene matches. There are 14 residues in the CDR3. DNA for the CDR3: TGTGCCAGCAGCCTGGGGGACAGGGGGTACGAGCAGTACTTC. Translated: CASSLGDRGYEQYF.

This chain links TRBV6-6 with TRBJ1-3; possibly TRBD1 for D (6 bases). The CDR3 totals 14 residues. CDR1 MNHNY and CDR2 SVGAGI come from the germline V gene (reference sequence). V lost 8 bases to trimming and J lost 3 bases, with 14 bases between them. The CDR3 nucleotides read TGTGCCAGCGTAGCGGGGGCGCGTGGAAACACCATATATTTT. Amino acid sequence: CASVAGARGNTIYF.

The V and J genes are TRBV15 and TRBJ1-5, with 7 bases identical to TRBD1. Germline CDR1 and CDR2: LNHNV and YYDKDF (reference sequence). The CDR3 loop spans 15 amino acids. The V gene end was trimmed by 1 base and the J gene end by 4 bases; junction bases not matched to a gene: 4. The CDR3 nucleotides are TGTGCCACCAGCAGAGGGGACAGCGTGAATCAGCCCCAGCATTTT. The encoded protein is CATSRGDSVNQPQHF.

The genes are TRBV15 and TRBJ1-2; TRBD1 matches 9 bases. J lost 3 bases, V lost 5 bases, and 10 bases had no gene match. Germline CDR1 is LNHNV and CDR2 is YYDKDF (reference sequence). This CDR3 has 16 amino acids. CDR3 sequence: CATSGRTGGRYYGYTF. DNA for the CDR3: TGTGCCACCAGCGGGAGAACAGGGGGCAGGTACTATGGCTACACCTTC. The whole variable domain, filled in from reference TRBV15 and TRBJ1-2, reads DAMVIQNPRYQVTQFGKPVTLSCSQTLNHNVMYWYQQKSSQAPKLLFHYYDKDFNNEADTPDNFQSRRPNTSFCFLDIRSPGLGDTAMYLCATSGRTGGRYYGYTFGSGTRLTVV.

This chain uses TRBV29-1 with TRBJ2-1; maybe TRBD2 (6 bases). CDR1 and CDR2 (germline): SQVTM, ANQGSEA. Trimming pared 6 bases from V and 6 bases from J, leaving 18 bases between. The CDR3 is 14 amino acids. The CDR3 DNA reads TGCAGCGTAGCGGAGGGCCGGGATATCAATGAGCAGTTCTTC. Translation: CSVAEGRDINEQFF.

The chain uses TRBV6-6 and TRBJ1-5; 7 nucleotides agree with TRBD1. CDR1 is MNHNY and CDR2 is SVGAGI in the germline V gene (reference sequence). V lost 6 bases to trimming and J lost 6 bases; unmatched junction nucleotides: 14. This CDR3 spans 16 amino acids. CDR3 sequence: CASRGRSTQGGQPQHF. CDR3 DNA sequence: TGTGCCAGCAGGGGCAGGTCGACCCAGGGGGGTCAGCCCCAGCATTTT.